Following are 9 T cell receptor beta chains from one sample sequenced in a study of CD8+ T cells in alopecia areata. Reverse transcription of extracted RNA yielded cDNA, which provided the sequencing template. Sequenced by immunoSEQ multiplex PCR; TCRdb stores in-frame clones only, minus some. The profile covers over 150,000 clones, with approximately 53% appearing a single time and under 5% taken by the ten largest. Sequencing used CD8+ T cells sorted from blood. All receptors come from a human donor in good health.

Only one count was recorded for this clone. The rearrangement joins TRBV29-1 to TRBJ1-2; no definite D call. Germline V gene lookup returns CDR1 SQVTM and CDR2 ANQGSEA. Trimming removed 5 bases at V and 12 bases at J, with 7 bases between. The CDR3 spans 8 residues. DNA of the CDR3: TGCAGCGTTCCCGGGGACACCTTC. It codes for CSVPGDTF.

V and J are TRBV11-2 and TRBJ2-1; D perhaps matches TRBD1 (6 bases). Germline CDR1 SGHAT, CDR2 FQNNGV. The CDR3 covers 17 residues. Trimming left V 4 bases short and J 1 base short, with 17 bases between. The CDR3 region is CASSSTLPRGSYNEQFF. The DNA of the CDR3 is TGTGCCAGCAGCTCCACCCTTCCCAGGGGTTCCTACAATGAGCAGTTCTTC. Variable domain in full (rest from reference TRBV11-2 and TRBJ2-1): EAGVAQSPRYKIIEKRQSVAFWCNPISGHATLYWYQQILGQGPKLLIQFQNNGVVDDSQLPKDRFSAERLKGVDSTLKIQPAKLEDSAVYLCASSSTLPRGSYNEQFFGPGTRLTVL.

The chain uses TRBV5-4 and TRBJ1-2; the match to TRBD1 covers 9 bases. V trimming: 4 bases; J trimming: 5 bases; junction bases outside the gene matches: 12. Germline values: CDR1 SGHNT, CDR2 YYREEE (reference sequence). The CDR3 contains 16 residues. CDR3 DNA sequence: TGTGCCAGCAGCAGGACAGGGGACTCGGTGGGGTATGGCTACACCTTC. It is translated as CASSRTGDSVGYGYTF.

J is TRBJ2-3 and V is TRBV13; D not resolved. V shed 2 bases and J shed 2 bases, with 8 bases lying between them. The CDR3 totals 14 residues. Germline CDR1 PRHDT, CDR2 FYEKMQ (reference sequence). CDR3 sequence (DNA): TGTGCCAGCAGCTTAAAGGTCAACACAGATACGCAGTATTTT. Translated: CASSLKVNTDTQYF.

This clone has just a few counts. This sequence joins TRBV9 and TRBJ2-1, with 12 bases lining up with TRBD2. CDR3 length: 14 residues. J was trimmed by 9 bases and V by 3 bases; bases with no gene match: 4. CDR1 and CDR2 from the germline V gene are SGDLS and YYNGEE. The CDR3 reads CASSEASGGAEQFF. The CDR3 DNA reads TGTGCCAGCAGCGAAGCTAGCGGGGGGGCTGAGCAGTTCTTC.

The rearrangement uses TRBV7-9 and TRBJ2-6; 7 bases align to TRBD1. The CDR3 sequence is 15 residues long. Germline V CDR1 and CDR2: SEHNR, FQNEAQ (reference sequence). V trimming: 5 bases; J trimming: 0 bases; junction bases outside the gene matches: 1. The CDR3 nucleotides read TGTGCCAGCAGCAGGACAGGCTCTGGGGCCAACGTCCTGACTTTC. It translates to CASSRTGSGANVLTF.

CDR3 in DNA: TGTGCCAGCAGCCAGGACTCGATCCAAGAGACCCAGTACTTC. This gives the protein CASSQDSIQETQYF. V is TRBV5-6 and J is TRBJ2-5, with D possibly TRBD2 on 5 matching bases. The CDR3 has 14 amino acids. From germline, CDR1 is SGHDT and CDR2 YYEEEE. The ends were cut back, 4 bases at V and 1 base at J, with 11 bases in the middle.

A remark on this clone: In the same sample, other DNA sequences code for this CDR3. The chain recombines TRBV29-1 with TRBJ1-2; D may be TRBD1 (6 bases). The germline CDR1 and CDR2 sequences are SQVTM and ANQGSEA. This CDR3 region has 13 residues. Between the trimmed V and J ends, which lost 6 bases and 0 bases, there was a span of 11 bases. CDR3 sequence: CSVEGGSNYGYTF. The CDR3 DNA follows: TGCAGCGTGGAGGGGGGCTCTAACTATGGCTACACCTTC.

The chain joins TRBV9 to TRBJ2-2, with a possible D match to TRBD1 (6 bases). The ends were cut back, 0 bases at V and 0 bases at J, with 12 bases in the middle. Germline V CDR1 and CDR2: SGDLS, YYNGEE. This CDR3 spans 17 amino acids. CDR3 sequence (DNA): TGTGCCAGCAGCGTAGCTTCAGGACAGCCGAACACCGGGGAGCTGTTTTTT. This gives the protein CASSVASGQPNTGELFF.